A single sample is the source of the 25 T cell receptor beta chains below, sequenced in a study of T cells in tumors after PD-1 blockade. Only in-frame clones appear in the TCRdb table, and some are missing; sequencing was by immunoSEQ multiplex PCR. The repertoire holds tens of thousands of clones, with roughly 70% as singletons. The sequencing used PBMCs, collected after anti-PD-1 treatment. The receptors derive from a human donor with basal cell carcinoma.

The J gene is TRBJ1-4, the V gene TRBV12-5, with D maybe TRBD1 (5 bases). This CDR3 is 13 amino acids long. In germline, CDR1 is LGHNT, CDR2 FRNRAP. The ends were cut back, 0 bases at V and 7 bases at J, with 6 bases in the middle. CDR3 sequence (DNA): TGTGCTAGTGGTTTGGTTACAGGTGAAAAACTGTTTTTT. It specifies CASGLVTGEKLFF.

The chain links TRBV6-5 to TRBJ2-5, with 11 bases fitting TRBD1. Germline V gene data show CDR1 as MNHEY and CDR2 as SVGAGI. This CDR3 comprises 15 residues. The trim removed 7 bases at V and 9 bases at J, leaving 13 bases unmatched. CDR3: CASTLGQGARKAQYF. CDR3 nucleotides: TGTGCCAGCACCCTCGGACAGGGGGCTAGAAAGGCCCAGTACTTC.

The V call is TRBV12-5, the J call TRBJ2-5, with D perhaps matching TRBD2 (6 bases). CDR3 size: 16 residues. The germline gives CDR1 LGHNT, CDR2 FRNRAP. V was pared by 0 bases and J by 2 bases, with 13 bases between. The CDR3 sequence is CASGLVWAEGQETQYF. The CDR3 DNA reads TGTGCTAGTGGTTTGGTTTGGGCGGAGGGACAAGAGACCCAGTACTTC.

The chain has TRBV7-2 and TRBJ2-7; 7 bases match TRBD1. In germline, CDR1 is SGHTA, CDR2 FQGNSA. The ends lost 1 base at V and 6 bases at J; junction bases unmatched: 3. This CDR3 contains 13 residues. The CDR3 region is CASSLEGTAEQYF. The CDR3 DNA reads as TGTGCCAGCAGCTTAGAGGGGACAGCCGAGCAGTACTTC. The whole variable domain, remainder taken from reference TRBV7-2 and TRBJ2-7, is GAGVSQSPSNKVTEKGKDVELRCDPISGHTALYWYRQSLGQGLEFLIYFQGNSAPDKSGLPSDRFSAERTGGSVSTLTIQRTQQEDSAVYLCASSLEGTAEQYFGPGTRLTVT.

The V gene is TRBV20-1, the J gene TRBJ1-6; 9 bases are a match to TRBD1. The V and J ends lost 3 bases and 5 bases, in that order; junction bases with no gene match: 5. CDR1 DFQATT and CDR2 SNEGSKA come from the germline V gene (reference sequence). This CDR3 contains 15 residues. CDR3 nucleotides: TGCAGTGCTAGTCGGACAGGGGCCGATAATTCACCCCTCCACTTT. Protein product: CSASRTGADNSPLHF.

The chain couples TRBV19 to TRBJ2-1, with 12 positions matching TRBD2. Trimming took 1 base from V and 5 from J; bases not matched to a gene: 9. The V gene's germline CDR1 is LNHDA and CDR2 SQIVND (reference sequence). This CDR3 is built from 18 residues. CDR3 sequence reads: CASSIARLAGASNNEQFF. The CDR3 region has the DNA TGTGCCAGTAGTATAGCCCGACTAGCGGGGGCCAGTAACAATGAGCAGTTCTTC.

The gene calls are TRBV25-1 and TRBJ1-6; 7 bases match TRBD1. Looked up from germline, CDR1 is MGHDK and CDR2 is SYGVNS. The CDR3 covers 17 residues. V lost 6 bases and J lost 0; bases outside the gene matches: 8. CDR3 sequence: CASRVPDRSSYNSPLHF. For the CDR3, the DNA is TGTGCCAGCAGGGTTCCGGACAGGAGCTCCTATAATTCACCCCTCCACTTT.

CDR3 bases: TGTGCCAGCAGTGTTCCTTGGGGACAGGGGTCGATTGATACGCAGTATTTT. This codes for CASSVPWGQGSIDTQYF. The J gene is TRBJ2-3, the V gene TRBV25-1; TRBD1 matches 10 bases. Germline V gives CDR1 MGHDK, CDR2 SYGVNS. Germline trimming cut 4 bases from V and 6 bases from J; bases unmatched to any gene: 13. The CDR3 covers 17 residues.

The chain employs TRBV5-4 and TRBJ2-5; TRBD1 matches at 12 bases. CDR1 is SGHNT, CDR2 YYREEE, per germline (reference sequence). J lost 5 bases, V lost 0 bases, and 2 bases had no gene match. This CDR3 comprises 15 residues. CDR3 in DNA: TGTGCCAGCAGCTTGGGGGACAGGGGGCGCGAGACCCAGTACTTC. Protein: CASSLGDRGRETQYF.

The chain employs TRBV5-4 and TRBJ1-6, with TRBD1 as a possible D gene (5 bases). Between the trimmed V and J ends, which lost 2 bases and 7 bases, there was a span of 13 bases. The germline CDR1 and CDR2 sequences are SGHNT and YYREEE (reference sequence). This CDR3 has 15 amino acids. The CDR3 DNA is TGTGCCAGCAGCTTATCCGGGTGGGACAATTCACCCCTCCACTTT. Protein sequence: CASSLSGWDNSPLHF.

The chain couples TRBV5-1 to TRBJ2-3, with D hard to call. Germline assignment: CDR1 SGHRS and CDR2 YFSETQ. V lost 0 bases to trimming and J lost 2 bases, with 10 bases between them. CDR3 length: 15 amino acids. The CDR3 region is CASSLVGQITDTQYF. In nucleotides, the CDR3 is TGCGCCAGCAGCTTGGTAGGGCAGATCACAGATACGCAGTATTTT.

The CDR3 loop is CASSPWTSGANNEQFF. The CDR3 DNA reads as TGTGCCAGCAGCCCTTGGACTAGCGGGGCCAACAATGAGCAGTTCTTC. The rearrangement uses TRBV7-6 and TRBJ2-1, with TRBD2 identical over 12 bases. CDR1 and CDR2 (germline): SGHVS, FNYEAQ. This CDR3 has 16 amino acids. The ends lost 5 bases at V and 5 bases at J; junction bases unmatched: 7.

Details on this clone: Its ends do not fully match the called genes, so a read error is possible. The chain is built from TRBV7-8 and TRBJ2-7, with 7 bases lining up with TRBD1. CDR3 length equals 13 residues. Germline-derived CDR1 and CDR2 are SGHVS and FQNEAQ. In DNA, the CDR3 is TGTGCCAGCAACTTACTGACAGGGAACGAGCAGTACTTC. Translated, it gives CASNLLTGNEQYF. The whole variable domain, filled in from reference TRBV7-8 and TRBJ2-7, reads GAGVSQSPRYKVAKRGQDVALRCDPISGHVSLFWYQQALGQGPEFLTYFQNEAQLDKSGLPSDRFFAERPEGSVSTLKIQRTQQEDSAVYLCASNLLTGNEQYFGPGTRLTVT.

The V gene is TRBV3-1 (or the pseudogene TRBV3-2), the J gene TRBJ2-7; 14 nucleotides agree with TRBD2. Germline V gives CDR1 LGHDT, CDR2 YNNKEL (reference sequence). The CDR3 contains 15 residues. Trimming cost V 3 bases and J 2 bases; bases outside gene matches: 0. The CDR3 spells CASSQGLAGAYEQYF. Here the CDR3 DNA reads TGTGCCAGCAGCCAGGGACTAGCGGGGGCCTACGAGCAGTACTTC.

The rearrangement links TRBV5-1 to TRBJ1-3; D may be TRBD1 (5 bases). CDR3 length: 15 residues. V was pared by 2 bases and J by 4 bases, with 13 bases between. Germline V gene lookup returns CDR1 SGHRS and CDR2 YFSETQ. CDR3 amino acids: CASSLGTNNGNTIYF. In DNA form, the CDR3 reads TGCGCCAGCAGCTTAGGGACGAATAACGGAAACACCATATATTTT.

The chain is built from TRBV27 and TRBJ2-2; D is perhaps TRBD1 (6 bases). Trimming pared 2 bases from V and 4 bases from J, leaving 11 bases between. CDR1 and CDR2 (germline): MNHEY, SMNVEV (reference sequence). This CDR3 spans 15 amino acids. Here the CDR3 reads CASSLGQGSTGELFF. The CDR3 DNA sequence: TGTGCCAGCAGTTTAGGTCAGGGGAGCACCGGGGAGCTGTTTTTT.

This clone has a handful of counts. The V and J genes are TRBV29-1 and TRBJ1-1; no definite D call. Trimming cost V 8 bases and J 4 bases, with 17 bases left between them. CDR1 is SQVTM and CDR2 is ANQGSEA in the germline V gene. CDR3 size: 13 residues. The CDR3 sequence is CSCQQTSSTEAFF. The CDR3 region has the DNA TGCAGCTGCCAACAGACCTCCTCCACTGAAGCTTTCTTT. The full variable domain, completed using reference TRBV29-1 and TRBJ1-1, is SAVISQKPSRDICQRGTSLTIQCQVDSQVTMMFWYRQQPGQSLTLIATANQGSEATYESGFVIDKFPISRPNLTFSTLTVSNMSPEDSSIYLCSCQQTSSTEAFFGQGTRLTVV.

This chain joins TRBV5-5 and TRBJ2-2; D call uncertain. The CDR3 covers 16 residues. Germline-derived CDR1 and CDR2 are SGHKS and YYEKEE (reference sequence). Between the trimmed V and J ends, which lost 0 bases and 0 bases, there was a span of 9 bases. The CDR3 nucleotides are TGTGCCAGCAGCTTGGTTGAGGCAACGAACACCGGGGAGCTGTTTTTT. This sequence encodes CASSLVEATNTGELFF.

The chain employs TRBV5-6 and TRBJ1-1; maybe TRBD1 (6 bases). The ends were cut back, 7 bases at V and 5 bases at J, with 12 bases in the middle. Germline loops: CDR1 SGHDT, CDR2 YYEEEE. The CDR3 contains 12 residues. The CDR3 nucleotides are TGTGCCAGCGAGGGGGGCCTGACTGAAGCTTTCTTT. Protein product: CASEGGLTEAFF. Complete variable domain (other parts from reference TRBV5-6 and TRBJ1-1): DAGVTQSPTHLIKTRGQQVTLRCSPKSGHDTVSWYQQALGQGPQFIFQYYEEEERQRGNFPDRFSGHQFPNYSSELNVNALLLGDSALYLCASEGGLTEAFFGQGTRLTVV.

V and J are TRBV5-4 and TRBJ2-1; D is undetermined. V was clipped by 0 bases and J by 7 bases, with 8 bases between them. This CDR3 comprises 13 residues. CDR1 and CDR2 (germline): SGHNT, YYREEE (reference sequence). CDR3 sequence reads: CASSLGSVNEQFF. CDR3 nucleotides: TGTGCCAGCAGCTTGGGGTCCGTGAATGAGCAGTTCTTC.

This chain joins TRBV2 and TRBJ1-1, with 9 bases identical to TRBD1. Per the germline V gene, CDR1 is SNHLY and CDR2 is FYNNEI. V shed 7 bases and J 1 base; nucleotides not matched to a gene: 4. This CDR3 has 14 residues. This CDR3 is CASTDRGANTEAFF. In DNA form, the CDR3 reads TGTGCCAGCACCGACAGGGGGGCGAACACTGAAGCTTTCTTT.

The chain combines TRBV4-1 with TRBJ2-7; perhaps TRBD2 as D (6 bases). CDR1 and CDR2 from the germline V gene are MGHRA and YSYEKL. Trimming cost V 0 bases and J 4 bases, with 10 bases left between them. The CDR3 sequence is 14 residues long. The DNA of the CDR3 is TGCGCCAGCAGCCAAGAACTAGCTTGGTACGAGCAGTACTTC. Protein sequence: CASSQELAWYEQYF.

V and J are TRBV19 and TRBJ1-2; the match to TRBD1 covers 8 bases. V gave up 2 bases and J gave up 5 bases; unmatched junction bases: 7. Germline CDR1 and CDR2: LNHDA and SQIVND (reference sequence). The CDR3 runs 15 residues. The CDR3 DNA is TGTGCCAGTAGTATAACCGGGACAGGTCCTTATGGCTACACCTTC. This translates into CASSITGTGPYGYTF.

The chain carries TRBV6-5 and TRBJ1-1; D ambiguous. CDR3 size: 12 residues. Germline assignment: CDR1 MNHEY and CDR2 SVGAGI. Trimming pared 2 bases from V and 7 bases from J, leaving 8 bases between. CDR3 DNA sequence: TGTGCCAGCAGTTACACCGGAGATGAAGCTTTCTTT. Translating gives CASSYTGDEAFF.

The V gene is TRBV2, the J gene TRBJ1-4; 8 bases match TRBD1. Germline V gene sequence: CDR1 SNHLY, CDR2 FYNNEI. The CDR3 spans 15 residues. V shed 7 bases, J shed 5 bases, and the junction held 9 bases outside the gene matches. CDR3 protein: CASNSGQGGNEKLFF. The CDR3 DNA follows: TGTGCCAGCAATTCTGGACAGGGAGGGAATGAAAAACTGTTTTTT.